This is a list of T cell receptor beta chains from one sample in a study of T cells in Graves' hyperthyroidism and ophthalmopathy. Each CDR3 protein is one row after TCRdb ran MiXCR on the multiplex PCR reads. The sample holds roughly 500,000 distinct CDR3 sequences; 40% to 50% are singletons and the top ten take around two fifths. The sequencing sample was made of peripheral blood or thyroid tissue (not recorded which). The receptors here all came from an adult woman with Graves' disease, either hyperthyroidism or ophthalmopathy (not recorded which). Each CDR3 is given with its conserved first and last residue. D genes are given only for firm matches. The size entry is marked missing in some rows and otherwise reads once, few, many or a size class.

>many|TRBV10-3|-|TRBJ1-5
CAITREADQPQHF
TGTGCCATCACAAGGGAAGCGGATCAGCCCCAGCATTTT
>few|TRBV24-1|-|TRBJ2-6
CATRQGTGANVLTF
TGTGCCACCCGTCAGGGGACTGGGGCCAACGTCCTGACTTTC
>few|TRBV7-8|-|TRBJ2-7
CASIEDGHRDSAQYF
TGTGCCAGCATCGAAGACGGACACCGGGACTCGGCGCAGTACTTC
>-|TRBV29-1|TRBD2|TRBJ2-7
CSVTGRTYEQYF
TGCAGCGTTACCGGGAGGACCTACGAGCAGTACTTC
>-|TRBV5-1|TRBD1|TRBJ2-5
CASSRQGRDETQYF
TGCGCCAGCAGCAGACAGGGGAGAGACGAGACCCAGTACTTC
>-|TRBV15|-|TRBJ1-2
CATSAQGVYGYTF
TGTGCCACCAGCGCTCAGGGCGTCTATGGCTACACCTTC
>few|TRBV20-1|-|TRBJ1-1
CSARWVNTEAFF
TGCAGTGCTCGATGGGTGAACACTGAAGCTTTCTTT
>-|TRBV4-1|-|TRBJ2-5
CASSQDLAETGRAQYF
TGCGCCAGCAGCCAAGATCTCGCCGAGACAGGGAGGGCCCAGTACTTC
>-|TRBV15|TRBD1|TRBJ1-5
CATSGDREVRPQHF
TGTGCCACCAGCGGGGACAGGGAAGTCCGGCCCCAGCATTTT
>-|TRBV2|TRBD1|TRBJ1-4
CASSQTGSNEKLFF
TGTGCCAGCAGCCAGACAGGGAGCAATGAAAAACTGTTTTTT
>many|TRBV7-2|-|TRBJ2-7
CASSLGSVQTYEQYF
TGTGCCAGCAGCTTAGGGTCGGTACAAACCTACGAGCAGTACTTC
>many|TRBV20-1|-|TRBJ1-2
CSAVPGEGGYTF
TGCAGTGCCGTTCCCGGGGAGGGTGGCTACACCTTC
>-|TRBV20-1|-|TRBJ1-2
CSASRSYTF
TGCAGTGCCAGTCGAAGCTACACCTTC
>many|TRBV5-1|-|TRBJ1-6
CASSRSGLGHSPLHF
TGCGCCAGCTCGCGGTCCGGGTTAGGACATTCACCCCTCCACTTT
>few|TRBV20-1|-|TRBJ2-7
CSARDLAVIYEQYF
TGCAGTGCTAGAGATCTGGCAGTAATTTACGAGCAGTACTTC
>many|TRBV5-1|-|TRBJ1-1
CASSFRTDNTEAFF
TGCGCCAGCAGCTTTAGGACAGACAACACTGAAGCTTTCTTT
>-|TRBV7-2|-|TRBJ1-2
CASSGQAGAGYTF
TGTGCCAGCAGCGGGCAAGCGGGGGCCGGCTACACCTTC
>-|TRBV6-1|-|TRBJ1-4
CAGRTTGTVNEKLFF
TGTGCCGGCAGAACCACCGGGACGGTAAATGAAAAACTGTTTTTT
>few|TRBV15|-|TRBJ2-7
CATSRGQASSYEQYF
TGTGCCACCAGCAGAGGACAGGCAAGCTCCTACGAGCAGTACTTC
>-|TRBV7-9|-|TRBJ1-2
CASIRGGDNGYTF
TGTGCCAGCATAAGAGGGGGAGACAATGGCTACACCTTC
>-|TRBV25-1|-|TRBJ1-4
CASSPPWQLGTNEKLFF
TGTGCCAGCTCACCACCGTGGCAGCTCGGAACTAATGAAAAACTGTTTTTT
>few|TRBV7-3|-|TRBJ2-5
CASSLVATEQETQYF
TGTGCCAGCAGCTTGGTTGCCACAGAGCAAGAGACCCAGTACTTC
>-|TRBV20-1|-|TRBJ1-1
CSASLVTFEAFF
TGCAGTGCTAGCCTGGTGACATTCGAAGCTTTCTTT
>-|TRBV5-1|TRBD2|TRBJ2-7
CASSHLSGRVSYEQYF
TGCGCCAGCAGCCACTTGAGCGGGAGAGTATCCTACGAGCAGTACTTC
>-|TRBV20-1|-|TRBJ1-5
CSASGRVDQPQHF
TGCAGTGCTAGTGGCAGGGTTGATCAGCCCCAGCATTTT
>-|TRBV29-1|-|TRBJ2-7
CSVSPPYSYEQYF
TGCAGCGTCTCACCGCCCTACTCCTACGAGCAGTACTTC
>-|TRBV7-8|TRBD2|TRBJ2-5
CASSPRLAGGPGQETQYF
TGTGCCAGCAGCCCCAGACTAGCGGGAGGGCCTGGTCAGGAGACCCAGTACTTC
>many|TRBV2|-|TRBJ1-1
CATEKGSGTEAFF
TGTGCCACGGAAAAGGGGTCTGGAACTGAAGCTTTCTTT
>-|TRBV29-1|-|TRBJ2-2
CSVGQTVNTGELFF
TGCAGCGTTGGGCAGACAGTGAACACCGGGGAGCTGTTTTTT